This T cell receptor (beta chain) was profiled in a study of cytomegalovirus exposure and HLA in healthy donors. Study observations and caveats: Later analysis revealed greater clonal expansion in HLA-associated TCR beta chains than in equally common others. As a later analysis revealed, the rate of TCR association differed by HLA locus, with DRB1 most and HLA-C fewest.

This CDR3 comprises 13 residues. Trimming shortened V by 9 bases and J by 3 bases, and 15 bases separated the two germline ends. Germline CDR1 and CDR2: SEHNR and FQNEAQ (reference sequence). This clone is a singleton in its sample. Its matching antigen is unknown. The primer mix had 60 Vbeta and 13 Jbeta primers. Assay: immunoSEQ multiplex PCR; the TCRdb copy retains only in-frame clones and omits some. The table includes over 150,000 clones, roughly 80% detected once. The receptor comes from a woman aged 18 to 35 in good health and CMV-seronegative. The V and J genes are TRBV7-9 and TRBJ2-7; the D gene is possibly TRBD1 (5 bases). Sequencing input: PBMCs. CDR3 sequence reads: CASETVQDYEQYF. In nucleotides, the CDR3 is TGTGCCAGTGAGACAGTACAAGACTACGAGCAGTACTTC.